The 32 T cell receptor beta chains presented below share a single source sample, sequenced in a study of control samples from healthy donors and cancer patients. The table came from immunoSEQ multiplex PCR; TCRdb's copy has only in-frame clones and leaves some out. The repertoire holds about 120,000 clones, 85% to 90% seen once, with approximately 1.1% in the top ten. Sequencing was performed on PBMCs. The receptors originated from a woman aged 45-59 years with colorectal cancer.

The CDR3 spells CASRGEEEQFF. CDR3 nucleotides: TGTGCCAGCAGGGGGGAGGAGGAGCAGTTCTTC. The V call is TRBV7-8, the J call TRBJ2-1; the D gene is possibly TRBD2 (6 bases). The ends were cut back, 6 bases at V and 10 bases at J, with 10 bases in the middle. The CDR3 extends over 11 amino acids. CDR1 and CDR2 (germline): SGHVS, FQNEAQ.

The V call is TRBV15, the J call TRBJ1-6, with D perhaps matching TRBD1 (6 bases). CDR3 length equals 13 residues. V dropped 11 bases and J dropped 7 bases, with 15 bases sitting between them. Per the germline V gene, CDR1 is LNHNV and CDR2 is YYDKDF (reference sequence). The CDR3 region has the DNA TGTGCCGCGGGAACAGGGAGGAATTCACCCCTCCACTTT. Its translation is CAAGTGRNSPLHF.

This clone has only a few counts. CDR3 loop: CAISESDRGSYEQYF. For the CDR3, the DNA is TGTGCCATCAGTGAATCGGACAGGGGCTCCTACGAGCAGTACTTC. V gene TRBV10-3 combines with J gene TRBJ2-7, with 9 positions matching TRBD1. V dropped 3 bases and J dropped 0; count of bases not matched to a gene: 3. This CDR3 is 15 amino acids long. Germline lookup yields CDR1 ENHRY and CDR2 SYGVKD.

The chain recombines TRBV11-2 with TRBJ1-4; D is perhaps TRBD1 (5 bases). This CDR3 has 15 amino acids. CDR1 is SGHAT, CDR2 FQNNGV, per germline. Trimming pared 5 bases from V and 8 bases from J, leaving 18 bases between. The CDR3: CASSHAGGSSEKLFF. CDR3 coding DNA: TGTGCCAGCAGCCATGCGGGGGGGAGTTCGGAAAAACTGTTTTTT.

Only one count was recorded for this clone. The chain is built from TRBV19 and TRBJ1-2; possible D gene TRBD1, 5 bases. There are 12 residues in the CDR3. V was trimmed by 9 bases and J by 8 bases, leaving 16 bases between them. Per the germline V gene, CDR1 is LNHDA and CDR2 is SQIVND (reference sequence). CDR3 loop: CASQTGVSGYTF. In DNA form, the CDR3 reads TGTGCCAGCCAAACGGGGGTTTCGGGCTACACCTTC. The full variable domain, completed using reference TRBV19 and TRBJ1-2, is DGGITQSPKYLFRKEGQNVTLSCEQNLNHDAMYWYRQDPGQGLRLIYYSQIVNDFQKGDIAEGYSVSREKKESFPLTVTSAQKNPTAFYLCASQTGVSGYTFGSGTRLTVV.

The V and J genes are TRBV7-2 and TRBJ2-6; D possibly corresponds to TRBD2 (6 bases). V lost 6 bases, J lost 4 bases, and 13 bases lay in between. The CDR3 is 15 residues long. Germline V gene sequence: CDR1 SGHTA, CDR2 FQGNSA. CDR3 nucleotide sequence: TGTGCCAGCAGGGAGGGACTCGCCGGGGCCAACGTCCTGACTTTC. It encodes CASREGLAGANVLTF.

The CDR3 bases are TGTGCCTGGAGTCCCCCCCCCTGGCGGGTAGCTAACTATGGCTACACCTTC. Encoded protein: CAWSPPPWRVANYGYTF. The genes are TRBV30 and TRBJ1-2; D is ambiguous. Germline V gene sequence: CDR1 GTSNPN, CDR2 SVGIG (reference sequence). The CDR3 loop spans 17 amino acids. Trimming left V 2 bases short and J 0 bases short, with 19 bases between.

This clone was counted a single time. The chain uses TRBV7-3 and TRBJ2-3; 10 nucleotides match TRBD1. The germline V gene has CDR1 SGHTA and CDR2 FQGTGA. This CDR3 region has 15 residues. Trimming cost V 5 bases and J 2 bases; bases outside gene matches: 4. As DNA, the CDR3 is TGTGCCAGCAGCCGACAGGGGGCCTACACAGATACGCAGTATTTT. Its protein is CASSRQGAYTDTQYF.

The chain has TRBV19 and TRBJ2-4; D remains ambiguous. The V end lost 6 bases, the J end lost 0 bases, and 15 bases lay between the germline ends. Germline V gene sequence: CDR1 LNHDA, CDR2 SQIVND (reference sequence). CDR3 length: 16 residues. CDR3 protein: CASSPYTVLAKNIQYF. In DNA, the CDR3 is TGTGCCAGTAGCCCCTACACCGTTTTAGCCAAAAACATTCAGTACTTC.

This clone was seen a single time. The chain combines TRBV2 with TRBJ1-3; 9 bases line up with TRBD1. The CDR3 contains 15 residues. Germline V gives CDR1 SNHLY, CDR2 FYNNEI. After removal of 6 bases from V and 0 bases from J, the junction contained 3 bases not matched to a gene. This chain's CDR3 is CASSGQGISGNTIYF. The CDR3 DNA sequence: TGTGCCAGCAGCGGACAGGGGATCTCTGGAAACACCATATATTTT.

The gene calls are TRBV5-1 and TRBJ2-3, with 8 nucleotides matching TRBD2. J lost 3 bases, V lost 7 bases, and 7 bases had no gene match. The CDR3 runs 14 residues. The V gene's germline CDR1 is SGHRS and CDR2 YFSETQ. Here the CDR3 reads CASGTVAGTDTQYF. In DNA, the CDR3 is TGCGCCAGCGGAACCGTAGCGGGAACAGATACGCAGTATTTT.

V usage is TRBV27 and J usage is TRBJ2-1, with 9 bases that match TRBD2. From germline, CDR1 is MNHEY and CDR2 SMNVEV (reference sequence). V lost 3 bases, J lost 2 bases, and 2 bases stayed unmatched. This CDR3 region has 15 residues. Written as DNA, the CDR3 is TGTGCCAGCAGTTTTAGCGGGGGCCCCTACAATGAGCAGTTCTTC. Translating gives CASSFSGGPYNEQFF.

The genes are TRBV7-9 and TRBJ1-4; D might be TRBD1 (6 bases). The CDR3 is 14 amino acids. Trimming took 4 bases from V and 1 from J, leaving 7 bases between them. The germline CDR1 and CDR2 sequences are SEHNR and FQNEAQ (reference sequence). The CDR3, as DNA: TGTGCCAGCAGCTCAGGGGAAACTAATGAAAAACTGTTTTTT. Amino acid sequence: CASSSGETNEKLFF.

The genes are TRBV5-1 and TRBJ1-2, with TRBD1 as a possible D gene (6 bases). CDR1 and CDR2 from the germline V gene are SGHRS and YFSETQ. This CDR3 is 14 amino acids long. V lost 2 bases and J lost 7, with 15 bases in between. CDR3 sequence (DNA): TGCGCCAGCAGCTTACATGAACAGGGCGGTGGCTACACCTTC. Its protein is CASSLHEQGGGYTF.

This sequence joins TRBV5-1 and TRBJ2-4, with 7 bases matching TRBD1. The CDR3 loop spans 13 amino acids. The V gene end was trimmed by 5 bases and the J gene end by 6 bases; junction bases not matched to a gene: 5. The V gene's germline CDR1 is SGHRS and CDR2 YFSETQ. Written as DNA, the CDR3 is TGCGCCAGCAGAACAGGGGCGGGAAACATTCAGTACTTC. This codes for CASRTGAGNIQYF.

This clone was observed a few times. The CDR3: CASSVASEDYGYTF. In nucleotides, the CDR3 is TGTGCCAGCAGCGTAGCTTCAGAGGACTATGGCTACACCTTC. The V call is TRBV9, the J call TRBJ1-2, with D unclear. CDR1 and CDR2 from the germline V gene are SGDLS and YYNGEE. The CDR3 has 14 amino acids. With 0 bases removed from V and 3 bases from J, the gap between germline ends came to 9 bases.

The chain uses TRBV19 and TRBJ2-1; D remains ambiguous. Trimming took 3 bases from V and 7 from J, leaving 16 bases between them. CDR1 and CDR2 (germline): LNHDA, SQIVND (reference sequence). This CDR3 has 15 residues. CDR3 nucleotide sequence: TGTGCCAGTAGTATGCCGCGAATGAGGTTAAATGAGCAGTTCTTC. Amino acids: CASSMPRMRLNEQFF. The whole variable domain, filled in from reference TRBV19 and TRBJ2-1, reads DGGITQSPKYLFRKEGQNVTLSCEQNLNHDAMYWYRQDPGQGLRLIYYSQIVNDFQKGDIAEGYSVSREKKESFPLTVTSAQKNPTAFYLCASSMPRMRLNEQFFGPGTRLTVL.

The CDR3 sequence is CASRRTGEETQYF. CDR3 coding DNA: TGTGCCAGCAGGAGGACAGGGGAAGAGACCCAGTACTTC. The chain has TRBV12-3 or TRBV12-4 and TRBJ2-5, with 9 bases that match TRBD1. The CDR3 is 13 residues long. V lost 6 bases and J lost 3; bases outside the gene matches: 2.

The J gene is TRBJ2-7, the V gene TRBV10-3; unclear D gene. Germline V gene lookup returns CDR1 ENHRY and CDR2 SYGVKD. This CDR3 has 14 residues. V shed 5 bases and J shed 5 bases, with 16 bases lying between them. CDR3 amino acids: CAISPNTPTDEQYF. The CDR3, as DNA: TGTGCCATCAGTCCGAATACTCCTACGGACGAGCAGTACTTC.

In its sample, this clone was seen a few times. The chain has TRBV12-5 and TRBJ1-5; the D is unclear. The V and J ends lost 7 bases and 7 bases respectively, with 14 bases between them. The CDR3 spans 13 residues. The germline V gene encodes CDR1 LGHNT and CDR2 FRNRAP. In DNA, the CDR3 is TGTGCTAGTGCCTCGGCCGGGAGACAGCCCCAGCATTTT. It yields the protein CASASAGRQPQHF.

The chain recombines TRBV11-2 with TRBJ2-5, with D perhaps TRBD2 (5 bases). The CDR3 has 14 amino acids. V was pared by 5 bases and J by 2 bases, with 12 bases between. Germline CDR1 SGHAT, CDR2 FQNNGV. CDR3 coding DNA: TGTGCCAGCAGCGGAGGTGGCGGTCAAGAGACCCAGTACTTC. This codes for CASSGGGGQETQYF.

The chain couples TRBV10-3 to TRBJ2-7; TRBD2 might be the D (6 bases). CDR1 is ENHRY and CDR2 is SYGVKD in the germline V gene. Trimming cost V 1 base and J 6 bases, with 10 bases left between them. The CDR3 runs to 13 residues. In nucleotides, the CDR3 is TGTGCCATCAGTGAGTTTCAGGGAGGCGAGCAGTACTTC. It specifies CAISEFQGGEQYF.

The V and J genes are TRBV2 and TRBJ1-5, with D possibly matching TRBD1 (5 bases). The V end lost 6 bases, the J end lost 4 bases, and 13 bases lay between the germline ends. The germline V gene has CDR1 SNHLY and CDR2 FYNNEI. The CDR3 loop spans 14 amino acids. CDR3 amino acids: CASRADSYNQPQHF. CDR3 DNA sequence: TGTGCCAGCAGAGCAGACAGTTATAATCAGCCCCAGCATTTT.

J is TRBJ2-2 and V is TRBV6-1; D ambiguous. This CDR3 spans 14 amino acids. Trimming stripped 3 bases from V and 0 bases from J, with 5 bases between. Germline V gene sequence: CDR1 MNHNS, CDR2 SASEGT. Written as DNA, the CDR3 is TGTGCCAGCAGTGACATACCGAACACCGGGGAGCTGTTTTTT. Translated: CASSDIPNTGELFF.

This chain uses TRBV9 with TRBJ1-3; perhaps TRBD1 as D (5 bases). Germline CDR1 SGDLS, CDR2 YYNGEE. The CDR3 consists of 16 residues. The V end was cut by 4 bases, the J end by 2 bases, with 16 bases between. CDR3 in amino acids: CASSPGARAAGNTIYF. The CDR3 DNA sequence: TGTGCCAGCAGCCCCGGGGCCCGGGCTGCTGGAAACACCATATATTTT.

V gene TRBV4-1 combines with J gene TRBJ2-3; TRBD2 aligns across 15 bases. This CDR3 is 17 amino acids long. Germline-derived CDR1 and CDR2 are MGHRA and YSYEKL. Germline trimming cut 2 bases from V and 4 bases from J; bases unmatched to any gene: 4. As DNA, the CDR3 is TGCGCCAGCAGCCAACGGACTAGCGGGAGGGGATCAGATACGCAGTATTTT. It codes for CASSQRTSGRGSDTQYF.

V gene TRBV11-2 combines with J gene TRBJ2-2, with 7 bases lining up with TRBD1. Germline V gene lookup returns CDR1 SGHAT and CDR2 FQNNGV. This CDR3 is built from 15 residues. With V trimmed by 6 bases and J by 2 bases, 6 bases remained unmatched. CDR3: CASSYDRANTGELFF. For the CDR3, the DNA is TGTGCCAGCAGTTACGACAGGGCCAACACCGGGGAGCTGTTTTTT.

The rearrangement links TRBV9 to TRBJ2-2; 10 bases are shared with TRBD1. The CDR3 is 17 residues long. V dropped 0 bases and J dropped 5; count of bases not matched to a gene: 7. Germline V gene sequence: CDR1 SGDLS, CDR2 YYNGEE. The CDR3 sequence is CASSVGVGTGATGELFF. CDR3 in DNA: TGTGCCAGCAGCGTAGGAGTAGGGACAGGGGCAACCGGGGAGCTGTTTTTT. Full variable domain (outside the CDR3, taken from reference TRBV9 and TRBJ2-2): DSGVTQTPKHLITATGQRVTLRCSPRSGDLSVYWYQQSLDQGLQFLIQYYNGEERAKGNILERFSAQQFPDLHSELNLSSLELGDSALYFCASSVGVGTGATGELFFGEGSRLTVL.

This rearrangement joins TRBV3-1 (or the pseudogene TRBV3-2) to TRBJ2-1; D assignment may be TRBD1 or TRBD2 (5 bases each). The germline V gene encodes CDR1 LGHDT and CDR2 YNNKEL (reference sequence). The CDR3 totals 17 residues. The germline V and J ends were trimmed by 6 bases and 4 bases, with 22 bases remaining between them. The CDR3 DNA follows: TGTGCCAGCAGTCCGACCTTCGGGGCCCTCGGGTACAATGAGCAGTTCTTC. Translated, it gives CASSPTFGALGYNEQFF.

The chain joins TRBV9 to TRBJ2-2; 11 bases map to TRBD1. The CDR3 has 16 amino acids. V shed 2 bases and J 7 bases; nucleotides not matched to a gene: 7. Per the germline V gene, CDR1 is SGDLS and CDR2 is YYNGEE. As DNA, the CDR3 is TGTGCCAGCAGCGTTACCGGGACAGGGGGTTTCGGGGAGCTGTTTTTT. This codes for CASSVTGTGGFGELFF.

The chain combines TRBV27 with TRBJ2-3; 16 bases line up with TRBD2. This CDR3 region has 17 residues. J gave up 1 base and V 8 bases, and 6 bases lay outside the gene matches. Germline values: CDR1 MNHEY, CDR2 SMNVEV (reference sequence). The CDR3 reads CASASGTSGGGTDTQYF. The DNA of the CDR3 is TGTGCCAGCGCCTCCGGGACTAGCGGGGGGGGCACAGATACGCAGTATTTT.

This clone has a single count. The gene calls are TRBV10-3 and TRBJ1-1; TRBD1 matches at 8 bases. The germline CDR1 and CDR2 sequences are ENHRY and SYGVKD. The CDR3 spans 14 residues. Trimming took 7 bases from V and 2 from J; bases not matched to a gene: 6. CDR3 sequence reads: CAINPTGANTEAFF. For the CDR3, the DNA is TGTGCCATCAACCCGACAGGGGCAAACACTGAAGCTTTCTTT.